One T cell receptor (beta chain) is described in this entry. Its antigen is currently not known. No much larger clone is present one base from it, and per-base qualities are unavailable. Including cysteine and phenylalanine, the CDR3 has 15 amino acids. The entry retains the CDR3 DNA only, 45 bases that are in frame from base 1. Trimming leaves V shorter by 2 bases and J shorter by 5 bases, with the junction holding 5 bases beyond the gene matches. According to the germline V gene, CDR1 reads KGHSH and CDR2 reads LQKENI. Each collaborating institution followed its own protocols to collect whole blood in K2EDTA tubes. Collaborator samples were shipped for TCRbeta analysis as frozen whole blood, isolated PBMCs, or DNA extracted from either sample type. The immunoSEQ Assay, a bias-controlled multiplex PCR, was used to amplify TCRbeta CDR3 regions from genomic DNA. On the authors' methods: The number of nucleated cells in each sample was estimated from the amplification of reference gene primers within the assay. Sequence reads were collapsed and filtered to measure the absolute abundance of every unique TCRbeta CDR3 rearrangement. For each sample, productive Simpson clonality was calculated as the square root of Simpson's diversity index across productive rearrangements. Imported from immuneACCESS, the table was reduced by TCRdb to in-frame sequences with V and J called. These copies leave out some clones; in studies compared against another copy, an unresolved V gene accounts for under half, and the cause of the remainder is not known. V and J calls and clone size are those listed in that table; D and trimming were worked out from the DNA. A total of roughly 180,000 clones appear in this sample, more than 65% of them only once. Clones ranked in the top ten supply under 12% of the sample.

The sample comes from a study of blood T cell repertoires in COVID-19 (TCRdb year 2020). At the level of the whole study: The collaborator samples originated in the United States, Italy and Spain and spanned the acute and convalescent phases of COVID-19. Sample metadata almost always included a de-identified subject ID, COVID-19 status, age in years and sex. The repertoires were made available in a free public database intended to serve as a resource for research on the immune response to SARS-CoV-2. The material from the prospective study consisted of cDNA or gDNA derived from T cells, B-cell-depleted T cells, or PBMCs. Deeply sampled blood TCRbeta repertoires from subjects exposed to, actively infected with, or recovered from COVID-19 were included in the dataset. Where available, HLA class I and class II types were taken from metadata supplied by the sample provider and were not determined by assay-based typing. The samples were drawn from two sources: the first 160 participants of the ongoing ImmuneRACE study, and 950 to 1,500 subjects contributed by 6 global collaborators. Findings and caveats that apply to the study as a whole: The quantity of clinical and demographic metadata differed by source and by participant and was supplied without curation.

The chain couples TRBV18 to TRBJ1-1, with 10 middle bases fitting TRBD1. The sample comprised peripheral blood. The clonotype was recovered from a woman older than 75 with active or convalescent COVID-19. At the DNA level, the sequence is TGTGCCAGCTCACCAAACTTGGACAGGGGGACTGAAGCTTTCTTT. It translates to CASSPNLDRGTEAFF.